This is a list of T cell receptor beta chains from one sample in a study of identical twins. Each CDR3 protein gets one entry after TCRdb re-called the 5' RACE reads with MiXCR. The repertoire holds 150,000 or so distinct CDR3 sequences, 3% to 4% seen once, with more than 7% in the top ten. The source material was memory T cells sorted from blood. These receptors were taken from a young man in good health. Both conserved end residues are trimmed from each CDR3.

j_gene: TRBJ2-2
v_gene: TRBV7-7
CDR3aa: ASSPAGRTGELF

j_gene: TRBJ2-7
v_gene: TRBV4-2
CDR3aa: ASSQGPLAGEDEQY

j_gene: TRBJ2-1
v_gene: TRBV7-9
CDR3aa: ASSRDYGIRL

j_gene: TRBJ2-2
v_gene: TRBV18
CDR3aa: ASSPPSGRNTGELF

j_gene: TRBJ1-4
v_gene: TRBV2
CDR3aa: ASSRSWQDEEKLF

j_gene: TRBJ2-2
v_gene: TRBV6-1
CDR3aa: ASIRHANTGELF

j_gene: TRBJ2-5
v_gene: TRBV12-3/TRBV12-4
CDR3aa: ASSFRETQY

j_gene: TRBJ2-3
v_gene: TRBV4-3
CDR3aa: ASTGTSGSMADTQY

j_gene: TRBJ1-4
v_gene: TRBV15
CDR3aa: ATSSEPATGDATNEKLF

j_gene: TRBJ1-2
v_gene: TRBV5-1
CDR3aa: ASSLYRLYGYT

j_gene: TRBJ2-5
v_gene: TRBV9
CDR3aa: ASKRGSRQEETQY

j_gene: TRBJ2-7
v_gene: TRBV19
CDR3aa: ASSKSSGTTYEQY

j_gene: TRBJ2-1
v_gene: TRBV10-3
CDR3aa: AISEFEAKNSYNEQF

j_gene: TRBJ2-1
v_gene: TRBV5-1
CDR3aa: ASRPGTSVLSSYNEQF

j_gene: TRBJ1-5
v_gene: TRBV5-1
CDR3aa: ASAKKTGSPQH

j_gene: TRBJ1-5
v_gene: TRBV20-1
CDR3aa: SAGKPTGEGTNQPQH

j_gene: TRBJ2-3
v_gene: TRBV5-1
CDR3aa: ASRAAGSPWY